The 21 T cell receptor beta chains below were found in one sample sequenced in a study of cytomegalovirus exposure and HLA in healthy donors. PCR employed 60 Vbeta and 13 Jbeta primers. The method was immunoSEQ multiplex PCR; TCRdb's version includes in-frame clones alone and lacks a portion of them. The table includes around 110,000 clones, over 80% detected once. The specimen sequenced was PBMCs. These receptors were obtained from a man in his thirties or forties in good health and CMV-seronegative.

The J gene is TRBJ1-3, the V gene TRBV5-4, with D hard to call. CDR1 and CDR2 (germline): SGHNT, YYREEE (reference sequence). The V gene lost 2 bases and the J gene lost 0 bases, with 12 bases spanning the gap. The CDR3 has 16 amino acids. The CDR3 sequence is CASSFPDGISGNTIYF. The DNA of the CDR3 is TGTGCCAGCAGCTTCCCGGACGGGATCTCTGGAAACACCATATATTTT.

This clone came up a few times. This chain connects TRBV7-2 to TRBJ2-1; the match to TRBD2 covers 12 bases. Germline-derived CDR1 and CDR2 are SGHTA and FQGNSA. The V and J ends lost 3 bases and 7 bases, in that order; junction bases with no gene match: 4. The CDR3 sequence is 15 residues long. The CDR3 is CASSLETSGGNEQFF. DNA of the CDR3: TGTGCCAGCAGCTTGGAGACTAGCGGGGGAAATGAGCAGTTCTTC.

This clone was observed once. This chain uses TRBV2 with TRBJ1-1; D not resolved. The CDR3 sequence is 13 residues long. With 11 bases removed from V and 1 base from J, the gap between germline ends came to 14 bases. Germline V gene lookup returns CDR1 SNHLY and CDR2 FYNNEI. The chain's CDR3 is CAGEVVANTEAFF. The CDR3 region has the DNA TGTGCCGGGGAGGTGGTAGCGAACACTGAAGCTTTCTTT.

The chain is built from TRBV5-5 and TRBJ2-7, with D perhaps TRBD2 (6 bases). CDR1 and CDR2 (germline): SGHKS, YYEKEE (reference sequence). V lost 6 bases, J lost 3 bases, and 13 bases lay in between. The length of the CDR3 is 13 residues. CDR3 sequence (DNA): TGTGCCAGCACCCGGGACTTACTCTACGAGCAGTACTTC. Encoded protein: CASTRDLLYEQYF.

The rearrangement uses TRBV21-1 and TRBJ1-4; the D call of TRBD1 is as the table states it, not checked on the DNA. TRBV21-1 is labeled a pseudogene. The CDR3 runs 16 residues. CDR3: CASSRTPGQGREKLFF. CDR3 in DNA: TGTGCCAGCAGCCGCACACCAGGACAGGGTCGGGAAAAACTGTTTTTT.

As for this clone: The sample carries other DNA sequences with the same CDR3. The chain links TRBV28 to TRBJ1-1; a possible D gene is TRBD1 (5 bases). With 3 bases removed from V and 5 bases from J, the gap between germline ends came to 7 bases. The CDR3 loop spans 12 amino acids. Germline-derived CDR1 and CDR2 are MDHEN and SYDVKM. CDR3 loop: CASSFGGTEAFF. The CDR3 region has the DNA TGTGCCAGCAGTTTCGGGGGGACTGAAGCTTTCTTT. The entire variable domain, with the rest obtained from reference TRBV28 and TRBJ1-1, is as follows: DVKVTQSSRYLVKRTGEKVFLECVQDMDHENMFWYRQDPGLGLRLIYFSYDVKMKEKGDIPEGYSVSREKKERFSLILESASTNQTSMYLCASSFGGTEAFFGQGTRLTVV.

The chain employs TRBV7-2 and TRBJ2-7, with TRBD2 identical over 8 bases. Germline-derived CDR1 and CDR2 are SGHTA and FQGNSA. The CDR3 is 16 residues long. V lost 4 bases and J lost 3; bases outside the gene matches: 11. CDR3 in amino acids: CASSSRLAGGSYEQYF. The CDR3 DNA reads TGTGCCAGCAGCTCCCGGCTGGCGGGGGGAAGCTACGAGCAGTACTTC.

The chain recombines TRBV5-5 with TRBJ1-2, with TRBD1 as a possible D gene (5 bases). The CDR3 is 13 amino acids. Deletions cut 1 base from V and 7 bases from J, with 11 bases between. Looked up from germline, CDR1 is SGHKS and CDR2 is YYEKEE (reference sequence). The CDR3 region is CASSLLGGSGYTF. The CDR3 DNA follows: TGTGCCAGCAGCTTGCTTGGGGGGAGTGGCTACACCTTC.

V and J are TRBV15 and TRBJ2-5; 15 positions agree with TRBD2. The tail of the sequence fits TRBJ2-7 better, so the J call may be wrong. The CDR3 extends over 17 amino acids. CDR1 is LNHNV and CDR2 is YYDKDF in the germline V gene (reference sequence). The CDR3 is CATSRHGLAGGSDEQYF. CDR3 DNA: TGTGCCACCAGCAGGCACGGACTAGCGGGGGGGAGCGACGAGCAGTACTTC.

Here the CDR3 reads CASSFSPGELFF. CDR3 sequence (DNA): TGTGCCAGCAGCTTTAGCCCCGGGGAGCTGTTTTTT. The chain carries TRBV5-4 and TRBJ2-2, with D uncertain. Germline V CDR1 and CDR2: SGHNT, YYREEE (reference sequence). The CDR3 consists of 12 residues. Deletions cut 2 bases from V and 6 bases from J, with 5 bases between.

This chain connects TRBV11-2 to TRBJ1-1; 8 bases agree with TRBD1. The CDR3 has 13 residues. V shed 7 bases and J 11 bases; nucleotides not matched to a gene: 12. Germline V CDR1 and CDR2: SGHAT, FQNNGV. The CDR3 DNA sequence: TGTGCCAGCACCGAACCCAGGGGGCCCGCGGCTTTCTTT. Amino acid sequence: CASTEPRGPAAFF.

The V gene is TRBV18, the J gene TRBJ1-2, with D unresolved. The ends were cut back, 3 bases at V and 2 bases at J, with 13 bases in the middle. This CDR3 spans 15 amino acids. CDR1 and CDR2 from the germline V gene are KGHSH and LQKENI. The CDR3 is CASSPESRLNYGYTF. The CDR3, as DNA: TGTGCCAGCTCACCTGAGAGTAGATTAAACTATGGCTACACCTTC.

This sequence joins TRBV5-1 and TRBJ2-5, with 16 nucleotides matching TRBD2. The germline V gene has CDR1 SGHRS and CDR2 YFSETQ. Unmatched junction bases numbered 1, after V lost 3 bases and J lost 2 bases. The CDR3 contains 16 residues. This chain's CDR3 is CASSSGLAGGQETQYF. CDR3 DNA: TGCGCCAGCAGCTCGGGACTAGCGGGGGGGCAAGAGACCCAGTACTTC.

This CDR3 is CASSSGGLAGGKETQYF. CDR3 bases: TGTGCCAGCAGCTCCGGGGGACTAGCGGGGGGTAAGGAGACCCAGTACTTC. The chain carries TRBV7-2 and TRBJ2-5; 15 bases are a match to TRBD2. The CDR3 sequence is 17 residues long. V shed 4 bases, J shed 5 bases, and the junction held 8 bases outside the gene matches. The V gene's germline CDR1 is SGHTA and CDR2 FQGNSA.

The rearrangement links TRBV6-1 to TRBJ2-2, with D possibly being TRBD1 (6 bases). Germline V gene sequence: CDR1 MNHNS, CDR2 SASEGT. The CDR3 spans 14 residues. Trimming pared 8 bases from V and 5 bases from J, leaving 15 bases between. The CDR3 DNA reads TGTGCCAGCCTAGGCCGGACAGTGACCGGGGAGCTGTTTTTT. It yields the protein CASLGRTVTGELFF.

DNA for the CDR3: TGTGCCAGCAGTTTCCGGGACAGGGGGCTGAACACTGAAGCTTTCTTT. Its translation is CASSFRDRGLNTEAFF. V gene TRBV28 combines with J gene TRBJ1-1; TRBD1 matches at 12 bases. Germline CDR1 reads MDHEN; CDR2 reads SYDVKM. The CDR3 is 16 residues long. The V and J ends lost 3 bases and 0 bases, in that order; junction bases with no gene match: 2.

This chain uses TRBV5-5 with TRBJ1-1; D might be TRBD1 (5 bases). The germline V gene encodes CDR1 SGHKS and CDR2 YYEKEE (reference sequence). This CDR3 is built from 17 residues. Deletions cut 4 bases from V and 1 base from J, with 20 bases between. The CDR3 is CASSLGHSRSRNTEAFF. Written as DNA, the CDR3 is TGTGCCAGCAGCCTAGGACACTCTAGGAGTAGGAACACTGAAGCTTTCTTT. The complete variable domain, with remaining parts taken from reference TRBV5-5 and TRBJ1-1, reads DAGVTQSPTHLIKTRGQQVTLRCSPISGHKSVSWYQQVLGQGPQFIFQYYEKEERGRGNFPDRFSARQFPNYSSELNVNALLLGDSALYLCASSLGHSRSRNTEAFFGQGTRLTVV.

The chain uses TRBV28 and TRBJ2-3; possible D gene TRBD2, 7 bases. V was clipped by 6 bases and J by 4 bases, with 17 bases between them. CDR1 is MDHEN and CDR2 is SYDVKM in the germline V gene. CDR3 size: 15 residues. The CDR3 sequence: CASSPGGTRSDTQYF. CDR3 sequence (DNA): TGTGCCAGCAGCCCCGGGGGGACAAGATCAGATACGCAGTATTTT. Variable domain in full (rest from reference TRBV28 and TRBJ2-3): DVKVTQSSRYLVKRTGEKVFLECVQDMDHENMFWYRQDPGLGLRLIYFSYDVKMKEKGDIPEGYSVSREKKERFSLILESASTNQTSMYLCASSPGGTRSDTQYFGPGTRLTVL.

The chain links TRBV30 to TRBJ2-7, with a tentative D call TRBD1 (5 bases). The ends were cut back, 7 bases at V and 0 bases at J, with 16 bases in the middle. This CDR3 is built from 14 residues. The V gene's germline CDR1 is GTSNPN and CDR2 SVGIG (reference sequence). CDR3 loop: CALGLTVSSYEQYF. The CDR3 bases are TGTGCCTTGGGATTGACAGTTTCCTCCTACGAGCAGTACTTC.

In its sample, this clone was seen once. The CDR3 bases are TGTGCCAGTAGTACCCAACCGGGACAGGGGAACACTGAAGCTTTCTTT. Amino acid sequence: CASSTQPGQGNTEAFF. This sequence joins TRBV19 and TRBJ1-1; 9 bases line up with TRBD1. J was trimmed by 1 base and V by 4 bases; bases with no gene match: 7. CDR3 length: 16 residues. Germline V gives CDR1 LNHDA, CDR2 SQIVND (reference sequence).

In its sample, this clone was seen once. The chain combines TRBV6-5 with TRBJ1-6; D gene uncertain. The V gene's germline CDR1 is MNHEY and CDR2 SVGAGI. The V and J ends lost 0 bases and 0 bases respectively, with 6 bases between them. This CDR3 is built from 16 residues. Written as DNA, the CDR3 is TGTGCCAGCAGTTACTCCGGTCCCTCCTATAATTCACCCCTCCACTTT. This translates into CASSYSGPSYNSPLHF.